Listed below are T cell receptor beta chains from one sample, sequenced in a study of radiotherapy plus CTLA-4 blockade in lung cancer. The data were produced by immunoSEQ multiplex PCR, yet TCRdb's version contains in-frame clones alone and is incomplete. The table has roughly 80,000 clones, over 70% seen once; the top ten hold 4%. The source was peripheral blood, collected from a patient treated with radiotherapy plus ipilimumab. The origin of the receptors is a human donor with non-small cell lung cancer who had a partial response to radiotherapy plus ipilimumab. Some clones in this sample may be carry-over from other donors' samples. Both conserved end residues are part of each CDR3.

v_call	j_call	cdr3_aa
TRBV7-2	TRBJ2-2	CASSSVRETGTGELFF
TRBV28	TRBJ1-2	CASSLGVANYGYTF
TRBV9	TRBJ2-2	CASSDRTSGRKDGELFF
TRBV9	TRBJ2-1	CASSAGGAAPPLNEQFF
TRBV19	TRBJ1-2	CAVGTSGGSSYGYTF
TRBV18	TRBJ2-2	CASSGTGSNTGELFF
TRBV5-6	TRBJ2-5	CASSLEVGSAQGGETQYF
TRBV9	TRBJ2-1	CASSVTSGAYNEQFF
TRBV9	TRBJ1-1	CASSVGAGGRNTEAFF
TRBV19	TRBJ1-2	CASSIQAFNYGYTF
TRBV25-1	TRBJ2-7	CASSGSGREVSYEQYF
TRBV19	TRBJ1-2	CASSIGTDYYGYTF
TRBV7-2	TRBJ1-1	CASSLSGDSGSGAFF
TRBV5-5	TRBJ2-4	CASSFRGQEEYF
TRBV9	TRBJ2-5	CASSVTGETQYF
TRBV5-5	TRBJ1-4	CASSLAGGNQLFF
TRBV5-1	TRBJ1-2	CASSDRQGTAIGYTF
TRBV6-5	TRBJ2-4	CASSFSPQAKNIQYF
TRBV5-4	TRBJ1-1	CASSKQGALYGEAFF
TRBV5-6	TRBJ2-3	CASSLVGGTQYF
TRBV28	TRBJ2-3	CASSTSTGTDTQYF
TRBV9	TRBJ2-7	CASSPMDSTYEQYF
TRBV5-1	TRBJ2-2	CASSWAGTSGTNTGELFF
TRBV11-3	TRBJ1-4	CASSLADRDNEKLFF
TRBV2	TRBJ2-6	CASIRGPGANVLTF
TRBV18	TRBJ2-3	CASSRQTGLAGDSTDTQYF
TRBV7-9	TRBJ2-7	CASSTDRAYEQYF
TRBV19	TRBJ2-5	CASSIAGSETQYF
TRBV5-4	TRBJ2-2	CASSLVGYTAGELFF
TRBV18	TRBJ1-3	CASSPNRGQGNTIYF
TRBV27	TRBJ2-7	CASSSSGWTGVIYEQYF
TRBV6-6	TRBJ2-7	CASSYQRDGYEQYF
TRBV7-9	TRBJ1-1	CASSSQGLAGTEAFF
TRBV27	TRBJ2-5	CASSLAPLGPQYF
TRBV4-3	TRBJ2-3	CASSQEIATDTQYF
TRBV11-3	TRBJ2-7	CASSLLDEQYF
TRBV2	TRBJ1-2	CASHLDGQAGTF
TRBV7-9	TRBJ2-5	CASSEGQGFETQYF
TRBV4-2	TRBJ1-1	CASSQAGGGSFAEAFF
TRBV5-5	TRBJ1-4	CASSWGTGTNEKLFF
TRBV28	TRBJ1-6	CASSLLATGQGSPLHF
TRBV4-1	TRBJ1-2	CASSQDGGKSGGYTF